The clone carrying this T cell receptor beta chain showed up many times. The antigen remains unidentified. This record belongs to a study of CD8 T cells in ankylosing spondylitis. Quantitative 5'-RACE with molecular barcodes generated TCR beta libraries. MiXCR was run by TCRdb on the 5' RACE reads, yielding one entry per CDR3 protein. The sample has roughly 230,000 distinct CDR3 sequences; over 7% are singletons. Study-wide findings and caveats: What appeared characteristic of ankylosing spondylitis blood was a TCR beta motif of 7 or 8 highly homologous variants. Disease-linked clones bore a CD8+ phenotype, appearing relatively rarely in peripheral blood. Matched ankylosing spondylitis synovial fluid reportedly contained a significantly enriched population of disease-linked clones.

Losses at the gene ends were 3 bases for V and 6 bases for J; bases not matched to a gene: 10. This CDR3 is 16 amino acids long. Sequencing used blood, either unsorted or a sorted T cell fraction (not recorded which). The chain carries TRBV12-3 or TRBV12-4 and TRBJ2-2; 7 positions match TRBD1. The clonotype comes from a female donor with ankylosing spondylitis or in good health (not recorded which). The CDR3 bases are TGTGCCAGCAGTTTCATACAGGGGATTATCGCCGGGGAGCTGTTTTTT. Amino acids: CASSFIQGIIAGELFF.